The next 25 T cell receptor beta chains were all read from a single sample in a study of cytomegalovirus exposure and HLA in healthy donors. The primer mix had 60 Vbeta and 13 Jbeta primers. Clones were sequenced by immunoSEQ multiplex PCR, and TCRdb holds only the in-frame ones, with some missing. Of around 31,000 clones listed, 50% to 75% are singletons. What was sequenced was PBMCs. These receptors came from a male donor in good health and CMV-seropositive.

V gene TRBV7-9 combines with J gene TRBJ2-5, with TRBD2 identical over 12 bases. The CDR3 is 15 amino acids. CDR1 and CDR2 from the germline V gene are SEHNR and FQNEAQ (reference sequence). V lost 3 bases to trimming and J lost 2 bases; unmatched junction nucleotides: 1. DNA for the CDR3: TGTGCCAGCAGCTTGGGGACTAGCGGGCAAGAGACCCAGTACTTC. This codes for CASSLGTSGQETQYF.

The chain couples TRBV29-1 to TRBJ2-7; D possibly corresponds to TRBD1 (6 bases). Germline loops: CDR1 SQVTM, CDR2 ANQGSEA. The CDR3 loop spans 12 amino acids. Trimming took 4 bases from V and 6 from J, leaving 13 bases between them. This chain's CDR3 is CSVGTVGGEQYF. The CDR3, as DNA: TGCAGCGTTGGGACAGTAGGAGGCGAGCAGTACTTC.

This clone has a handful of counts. CDR3 loop: CSVGQSYGYTF. The CDR3 DNA sequence: TGCAGCGTTGGACAGTCCTATGGCTACACCTTC. The chain couples TRBV29-1 to TRBJ1-2, with TRBD1 as a possible D gene (5 bases). This CDR3 is 11 amino acids long. The germline gives CDR1 SQVTM, CDR2 ANQGSEA. The germline V and J ends were trimmed by 4 bases and 4 bases, with 7 bases remaining between them.

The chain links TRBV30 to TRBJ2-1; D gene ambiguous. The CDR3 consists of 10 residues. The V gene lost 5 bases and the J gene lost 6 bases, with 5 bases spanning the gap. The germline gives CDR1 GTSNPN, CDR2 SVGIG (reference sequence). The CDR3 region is CAWQINEQFF. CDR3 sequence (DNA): TGTGCCTGGCAAATCAATGAGCAGTTCTTC.

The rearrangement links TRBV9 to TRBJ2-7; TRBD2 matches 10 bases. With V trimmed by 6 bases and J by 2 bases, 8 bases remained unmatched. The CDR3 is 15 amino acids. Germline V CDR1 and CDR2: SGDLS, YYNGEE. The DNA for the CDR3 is TGTGCCAGCACCCTTGGACTAGCGGAGCCCTACGAGCAGTACTTC. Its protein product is CASTLGLAEPYEQYF.

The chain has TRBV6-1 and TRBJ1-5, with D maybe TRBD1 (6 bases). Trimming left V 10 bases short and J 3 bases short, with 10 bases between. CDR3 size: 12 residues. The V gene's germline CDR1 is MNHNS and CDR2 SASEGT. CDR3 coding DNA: TGTGCCATGGGACAAATCAATCAGCCCCAGCATTTT. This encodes CAMGQINQPQHF.

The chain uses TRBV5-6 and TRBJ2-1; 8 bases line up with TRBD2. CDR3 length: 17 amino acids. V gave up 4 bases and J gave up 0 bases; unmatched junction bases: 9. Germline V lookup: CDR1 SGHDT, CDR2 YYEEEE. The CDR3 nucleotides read TGTGCCAGCAGCAGTAGCGGGGACGCCCGCTCCTACAATGAGCAGTTCTTC. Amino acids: CASSSSGDARSYNEQFF.

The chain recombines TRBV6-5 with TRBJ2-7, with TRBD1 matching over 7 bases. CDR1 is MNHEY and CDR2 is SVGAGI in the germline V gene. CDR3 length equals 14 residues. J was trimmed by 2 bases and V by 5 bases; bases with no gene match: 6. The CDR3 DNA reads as TGTGCCAGCAGTGCGACAGGGATCGCCTACGAGCAGTACTTC. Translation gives CASSATGIAYEQYF.

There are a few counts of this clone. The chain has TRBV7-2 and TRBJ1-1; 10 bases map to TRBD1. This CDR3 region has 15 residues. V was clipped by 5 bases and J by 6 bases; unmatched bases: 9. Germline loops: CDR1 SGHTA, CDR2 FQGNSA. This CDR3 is CASSADRGLISEAFF. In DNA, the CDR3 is TGTGCCAGCAGCGCAGACAGGGGGCTGATCTCTGAAGCTTTCTTT. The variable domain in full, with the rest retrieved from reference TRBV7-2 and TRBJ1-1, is GAGVSQSPSNKVTEKGKDVELRCDPISGHTALYWYRQSLGQGLEFLIYFQGNSAPDKSGLPSDRFSAERTGGSVSTLTIQRTQQEDSAVYLCASSADRGLISEAFFGQGTRLTVV.

CDR3 sequence reads: CASRRTTTHNEQFF. The CDR3 nucleotides read TGTGCCAGCAGAAGGACGACTACCCACAATGAGCAGTTCTTC. The rearrangement joins TRBV7-2 to TRBJ2-1, with D possibly matching TRBD2 (5 bases). CDR3 length equals 14 residues. Trimming removed 6 bases from V and 5 bases from J, with 14 bases in between. Germline CDR1 reads SGHTA; CDR2 reads FQGNSA.

As DNA, the CDR3 is TGTGCCAGCAGCTACTCTCTAGCCGGGCAATACGAGCAGTACTTC. Residues: CASSYSLAGQYEQYF. The chain carries TRBV7-2 and TRBJ2-7, with D perhaps TRBD2 (5 bases). The CDR3 totals 15 residues. The germline V gene encodes CDR1 SGHTA and CDR2 FQGNSA. Trimming took 4 bases from V and 4 from J, leaving 17 bases between them.

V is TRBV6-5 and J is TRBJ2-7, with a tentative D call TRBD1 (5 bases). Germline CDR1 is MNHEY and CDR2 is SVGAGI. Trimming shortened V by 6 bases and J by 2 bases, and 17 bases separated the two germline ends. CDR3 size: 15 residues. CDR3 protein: CASSPSRVGAYEQYF. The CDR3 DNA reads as TGTGCCAGCAGCCCCTCCCGGGTAGGGGCCTACGAGCAGTACTTC.

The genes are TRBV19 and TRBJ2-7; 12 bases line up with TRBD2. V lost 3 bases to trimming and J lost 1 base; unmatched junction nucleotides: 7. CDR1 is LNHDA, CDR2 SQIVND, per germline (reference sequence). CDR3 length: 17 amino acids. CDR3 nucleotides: TGTGCCAGTAGTATCTTCCAGACTAGCGGGAGATCCTACGAGCAGTACTTC. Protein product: CASSIFQTSGRSYEQYF. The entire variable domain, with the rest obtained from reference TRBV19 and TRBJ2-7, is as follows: DGGITQSPKYLFRKEGQNVTLSCEQNLNHDAMYWYRQDPGQGLRLIYYSQIVNDFQKGDIAEGYSVSREKKESFPLTVTSAQKNPTAFYLCASSIFQTSGRSYEQYFGPGTRLTVT.

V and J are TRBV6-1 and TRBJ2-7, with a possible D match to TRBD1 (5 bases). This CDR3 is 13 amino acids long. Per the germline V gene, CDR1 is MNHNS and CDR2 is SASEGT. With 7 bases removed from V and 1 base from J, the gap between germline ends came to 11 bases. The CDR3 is CASKGQGSYEQYF. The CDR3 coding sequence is TGTGCCAGCAAAGGGCAGGGATCCTACGAGCAGTACTTC.

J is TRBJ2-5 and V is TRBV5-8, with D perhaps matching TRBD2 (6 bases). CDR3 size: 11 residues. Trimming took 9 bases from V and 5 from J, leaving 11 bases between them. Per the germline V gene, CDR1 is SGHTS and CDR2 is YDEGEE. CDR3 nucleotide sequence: TGTGCCACCCCCCGGGGGGAGACCCAGTACTTC. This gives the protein CATPRGETQYF.

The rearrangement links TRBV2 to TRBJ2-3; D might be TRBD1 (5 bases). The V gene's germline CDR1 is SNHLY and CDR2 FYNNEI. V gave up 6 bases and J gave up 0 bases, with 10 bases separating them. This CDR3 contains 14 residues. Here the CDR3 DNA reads TGTGCCAGCAGGCCCAGACAGAGCACAGATACGCAGTATTTT. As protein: CASRPRQSTDTQYF.

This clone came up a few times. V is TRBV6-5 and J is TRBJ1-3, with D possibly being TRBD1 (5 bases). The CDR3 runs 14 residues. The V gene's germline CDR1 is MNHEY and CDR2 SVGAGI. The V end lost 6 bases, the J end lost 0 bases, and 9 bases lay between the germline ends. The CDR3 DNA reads TGTGCCAGCAGCCGAGACAGCTCTGGAAACACCATATATTTT. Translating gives CASSRDSSGNTIYF.

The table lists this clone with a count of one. The CDR3 coding sequence is TGCGCCAGCAACGGACAGGGGAACACTGAAGCTTTCTTT. This codes for CASNGQGNTEAFF. The chain combines TRBV5-1 with TRBJ1-1; TRBD1 agrees at 8 bases. With V trimmed by 6 bases and J by 1 base, 2 bases remained unmatched. The CDR3 has 13 residues. The germline V gene encodes CDR1 SGHRS and CDR2 YFSETQ.

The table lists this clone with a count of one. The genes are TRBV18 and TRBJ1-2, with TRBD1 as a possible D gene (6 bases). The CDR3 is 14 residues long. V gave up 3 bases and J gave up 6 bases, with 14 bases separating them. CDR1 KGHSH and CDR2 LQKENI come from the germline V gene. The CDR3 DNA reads TGTGCCAGCTCACCTCGTTCAGGGGAGCATGGCTACACCTTC. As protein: CASSPRSGEHGYTF.

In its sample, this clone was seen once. CDR3 DNA: TGTGCCAGCAGGCCGGGAGGCACCGGGTACGAGCAGTACTTC. This sequence encodes CASRPGGTGYEQYF. V is TRBV6-1 and J is TRBJ2-7; 7 nucleotides align to TRBD2. The CDR3 loop spans 14 amino acids. Looked up from germline, CDR1 is MNHNS and CDR2 is SASEGT. Trimming took 6 bases from V and 4 from J; bases not matched to a gene: 9.

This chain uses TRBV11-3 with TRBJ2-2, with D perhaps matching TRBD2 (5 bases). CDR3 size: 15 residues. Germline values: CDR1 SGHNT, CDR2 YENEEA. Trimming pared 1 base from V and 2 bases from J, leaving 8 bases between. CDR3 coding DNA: TGTGCCAGCAGCTTAGGAGCGGCTAACACCGGGGAGCTGTTTTTT. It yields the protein CASSLGAANTGELFF.

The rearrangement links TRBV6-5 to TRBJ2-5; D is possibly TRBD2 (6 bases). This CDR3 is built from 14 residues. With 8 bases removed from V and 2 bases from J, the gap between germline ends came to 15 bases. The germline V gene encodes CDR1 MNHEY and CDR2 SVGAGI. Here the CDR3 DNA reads TGTGCCAGCGCTCTGGAGGGCCCGCAAGAGACCCAGTACTTC. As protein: CASALEGPQETQYF.

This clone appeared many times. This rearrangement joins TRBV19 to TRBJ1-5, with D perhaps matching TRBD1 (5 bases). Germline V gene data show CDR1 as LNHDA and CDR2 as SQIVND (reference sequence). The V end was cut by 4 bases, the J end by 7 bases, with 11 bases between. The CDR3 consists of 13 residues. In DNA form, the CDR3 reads TGTGCCAGTAGTACCCCAGGGTACCAGCCCCAGCATTTT. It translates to CASSTPGYQPQHF.

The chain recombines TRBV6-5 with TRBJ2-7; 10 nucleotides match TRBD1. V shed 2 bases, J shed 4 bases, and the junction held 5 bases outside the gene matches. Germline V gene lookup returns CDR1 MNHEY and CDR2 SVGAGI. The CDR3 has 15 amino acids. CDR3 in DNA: TGTGCCAGCAGTTACGCCGGGACAGGGGCGTACGAGCAGTACTTC. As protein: CASSYAGTGAYEQYF.

CDR3: CASTTGTVNSPLHF. CDR3 coding DNA: TGTGCCAGCACGACAGGGACGGTTAATTCACCCCTCCACTTT. This sequence joins TRBV28 and TRBJ1-6; 7 bases are shared with TRBD1. V gave up 7 bases and J gave up 6 bases; unmatched junction bases: 6. CDR1 and CDR2 (germline): MDHEN, SYDVKM. CDR3 length equals 14 residues.